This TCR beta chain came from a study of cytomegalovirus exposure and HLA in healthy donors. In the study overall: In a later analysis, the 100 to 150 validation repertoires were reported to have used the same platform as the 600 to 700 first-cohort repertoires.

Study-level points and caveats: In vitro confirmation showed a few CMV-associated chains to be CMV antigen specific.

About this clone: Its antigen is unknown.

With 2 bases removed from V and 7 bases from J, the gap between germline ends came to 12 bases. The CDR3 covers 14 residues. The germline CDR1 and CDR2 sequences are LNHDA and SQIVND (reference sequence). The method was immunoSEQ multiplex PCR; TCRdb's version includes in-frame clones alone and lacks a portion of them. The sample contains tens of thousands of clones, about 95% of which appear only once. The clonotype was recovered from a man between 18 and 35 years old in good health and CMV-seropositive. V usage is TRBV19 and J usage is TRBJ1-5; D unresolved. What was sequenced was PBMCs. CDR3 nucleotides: TGTGCCAGTAGTATAATGGGTCGAGGGCAGCCCCAGCATTTT. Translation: CASSIMGRGQPQHF.